This T cell receptor (beta chain) emerged from a study of blood T cell repertoires in COVID-19. V was clipped by 1 base and J by 1 base; unmatched bases: 2. Per germline, CDR1 LGHDT and CDR2 YNNKEL (reference sequence). This CDR3 is built from 16 residues. The table came from immunoSEQ multiplex PCR; TCRdb's copy has only in-frame clones and leaves some out. Of 200,000 to 250,000 clones in the sample, approximately 90% were seen once. Material: PBMCs or T cells enriched from blood (not recorded which). The chain links TRBV3-1 (or the pseudogene TRBV3-2) to TRBJ2-3, with TRBD2 identical over 10 bases. The source is a man aged 25-45 years who had recovered from COVID-19. The CDR3 reads CASSQGGTSGTDTQYF. CDR3 coding DNA: TGTGCCAGCAGCCAAGGTGGGACTAGCGGCACAGATACGCAGTATTTT.